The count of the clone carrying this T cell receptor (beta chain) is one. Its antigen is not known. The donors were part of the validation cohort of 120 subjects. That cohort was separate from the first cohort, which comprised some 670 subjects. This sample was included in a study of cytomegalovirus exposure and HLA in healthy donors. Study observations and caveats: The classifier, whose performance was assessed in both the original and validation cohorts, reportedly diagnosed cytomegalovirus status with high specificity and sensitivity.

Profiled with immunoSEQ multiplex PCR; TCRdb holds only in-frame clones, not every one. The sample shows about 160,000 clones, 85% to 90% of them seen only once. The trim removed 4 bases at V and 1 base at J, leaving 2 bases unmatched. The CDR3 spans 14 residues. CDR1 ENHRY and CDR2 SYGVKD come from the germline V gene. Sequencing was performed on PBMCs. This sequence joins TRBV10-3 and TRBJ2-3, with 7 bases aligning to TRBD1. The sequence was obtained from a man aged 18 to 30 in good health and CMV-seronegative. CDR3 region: CAISGDRGTDTQYF. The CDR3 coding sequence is TGTGCCATCAGTGGCGACAGGGGCACAGATACGCAGTATTTT.